This is a list of T cell receptor beta chains from one sample in a study of T cell responses to AZD1222 COVID-19 vaccine. Profiled with immunoSEQ multiplex PCR; TCRdb holds only in-frame clones, not every one. The sample consists of 200,000 or so clones, around 93% of them appearing once. The sequencing here drew on peripheral blood, taken on day 0 of AZD1222 vaccination. The receptor set was obtained from an adult in good health. The CDR3 runs from the conserved cysteine through the conserved F or W. Fields, in order: V gene, CDR3 protein.

V gene: TRBV6-1; CDR3 protein: CASSEAPTNYGYTF
V gene: TRBV15; CDR3 protein: CATSREYSNQPQHF
V gene: TRBV25-1; CDR3 protein: CASRADSGRDYGYTF
V gene: TRBV27; CDR3 protein: CASSLSGGSDTIYF
V gene: TRBV15; CDR3 protein: CATSRELPTSGGGNEQFF
V gene: TRBV6-5; CDR3 protein: CASSYTGGAGSPLHF
V gene: TRBV5-4; CDR3 protein: CASSQKTSGQETQYF
V gene: TRBV24-1; CDR3 protein: CATSVRKGQEIQETQYF
V gene: TRBV5-1; CDR3 protein: CASSPEPTHEQFF
V gene: TRBV7-8; CDR3 protein: CASRDSSGDEQFF
V gene: TRBV6-4; CDR3 protein: CASSSLAGNTGELFF
V gene: TRBV2; CDR3 protein: CASATGMESPLHF
V gene: TRBV6-6; CDR3 protein: CASITDRVNEKLFF
V gene: TRBV4-1; CDR3 protein: CASSQEKGRYGSPLHF
V gene: TRBV10-1; CDR3 protein: CASSDRWTSGLTDTQYF
V gene: TRBV7-6; CDR3 protein: CASSLRDRGTDTQYF
V gene: TRBV2; CDR3 protein: CASQLERGNEQFF
V gene: TRBV11-2; CDR3 protein: CASSSTLVYTQYF
V gene: TRBV30; CDR3 protein: CAWSLGRQMNTEAFF
V gene: TRBV19; CDR3 protein: CASSIGDGRADEQFF
V gene: TRBV11-2; CDR3 protein: CASSLISTDTQYF
V gene: TRBV14; CDR3 protein: CASSPHRTNTGELFF
V gene: TRBV6-6; CDR3 protein: CASSQVAGTNYEQYF
V gene: TRBV19; CDR3 protein: CASSIVVFGGSGNTIYF
V gene: TRBV19; CDR3 protein: CASSIQDSSYNSPLHF
V gene: TRBV9; CDR3 protein: CASSVTYEWAEAFF
V gene: TRBV2; CDR3 protein: CASSSTTREKLFF
V gene: TRBV6-5; CDR3 protein: CASSYRKISPLTEAFF
V gene: TRBV10-3; CDR3 protein: CAIETSGNEQFF
V gene: TRBV27; CDR3 protein: CASSLAVPPDTQYF
V gene: TRBV9; CDR3 protein: CASSVGGEPGELFF
V gene: TRBV6-5; CDR3 protein: CASRKDRGMGTEAFF
V gene: TRBV6-5; CDR3 protein: CASSRGTQETQYF
V gene: TRBV7-3; CDR3 protein: CASSLTDRDGYTF
V gene: TRBV3-1/TRBV3-2; CDR3 protein: CASSQAVWRYTEAFF
V gene: TRBV7-3; CDR3 protein: CASSLGNEQFF
V gene: TRBV9; CDR3 protein: CASSSREKRGLETQYF
V gene: TRBV28; CDR3 protein: CASSPPGTGAGAFF
V gene: TRBV7-9; CDR3 protein: CASSWDREVAYEQYF
V gene: TRBV19; CDR3 protein: CASSSSGQAYEQYF
V gene: TRBV19; CDR3 protein: CASSTDRTGRNTGELFF
V gene: TRBV13; CDR3 protein: CASSLSGPSTQYF
V gene: TRBV5-6; CDR3 protein: CASSLPRGGSPSYNEQFF
V gene: TRBV5-8; CDR3 protein: CASSLAGPGNQPQHF
V gene: TRBV7-3; CDR3 protein: CASSPTRSSYNEQFF